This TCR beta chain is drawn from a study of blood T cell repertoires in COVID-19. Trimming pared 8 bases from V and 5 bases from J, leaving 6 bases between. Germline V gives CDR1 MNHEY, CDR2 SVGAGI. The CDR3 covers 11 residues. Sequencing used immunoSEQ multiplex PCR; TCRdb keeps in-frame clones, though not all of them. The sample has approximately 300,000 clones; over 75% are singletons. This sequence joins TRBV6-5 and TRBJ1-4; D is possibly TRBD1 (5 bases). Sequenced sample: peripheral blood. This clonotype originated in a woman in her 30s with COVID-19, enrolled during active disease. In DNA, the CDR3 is TGTGCCAGCCGGGGGAATGAAAAACTGTTTTTT. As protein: CASRGNEKLFF.